The 18 T cell receptor beta chains in this list originate from one sample, sequenced in a study of blood T cells in healthy people across ages. It was with a sample-barcoded 5' primer and a J-beta primer mix that a second PCR of roughly 7 to 12 cycles was run. TCRdb ran MiXCR on the 5' RACE reads and lists one entry per CDR3 protein. This sample has about 620,000 distinct CDR3 sequences, with 45% to 60% found just once. Sequencing was carried out using blood. The receptors derive from an elderly woman in good health.

This clonotype was observed many times. The chain carries TRBV6-5 and TRBJ2-7; no definite D call. CDR3 size: 12 residues. The V and J ends lost 8 bases and 4 bases respectively, with 12 bases between them. Germline assignment: CDR1 MNHEY and CDR2 SVGAGI. As DNA, the CDR3 is TGTGCCAGCGGAGAATTGGGGTACGAGCAGTACTTC. This codes for CASGELGYEQYF.

The chain joins TRBV7-6 to TRBJ2-3; 9 bases agree with TRBD1. The trim removed 3 bases at V and 11 bases at J, leaving 9 bases unmatched. This CDR3 contains 14 residues. Germline values: CDR1 SGHVS, CDR2 FNYEAQ. The CDR3 nucleotides are TGTGCCAGCAGCTTGAACAGGGGGCGGTCCGAGCAGTATTTT. Amino acids: CASSLNRGRSEQYF.

In this sample, this clonotype turned up many times. V gene TRBV20-1 combines with J gene TRBJ1-6, with D possibly TRBD1 on 6 matching bases. This CDR3 spans 15 amino acids. Germline V gives CDR1 DFQATT, CDR2 SNEGSKA (reference sequence). Trimming stripped 5 bases from V and 7 bases from J, with 18 bases between. In DNA form, the CDR3 reads TGCAGTGCTTGGGGTAGGGCCAGGGGAAATTCACCCCTCCACTTT. Encoded protein: CSAWGRARGNSPLHF.

V is TRBV20-1 and J is TRBJ2-4; no clear D gene. V lost 6 bases to trimming and J lost 3 bases, with 18 bases between them. The germline CDR1 and CDR2 sequences are DFQATT and SNEGSKA (reference sequence). This CDR3 has 15 amino acids. The chain's CDR3 is CSANKITLGKNIQYF. CDR3 DNA: TGCAGTGCCAATAAAATAACCCTGGGCAAAAACATTCAGTACTTC.

There are many counts of this clonotype. The CDR3 region is CSARVGTVENSPLHF. The CDR3 DNA reads TGCAGTGCTAGAGTGGGGACAGTCGAGAATTCACCCCTCCACTTT. The chain is built from TRBV20-1 and TRBJ1-6, with 7 bases identical to TRBD1. The ends lost 1 base at V and 7 bases at J; junction bases unmatched: 7. CDR1 DFQATT and CDR2 SNEGSKA come from the germline V gene (reference sequence). The CDR3 length is 15 residues.

The chain uses TRBV20-1 and TRBJ2-1; 7 bases fit TRBD2. CDR1 and CDR2 (germline): DFQATT, SNEGSKA (reference sequence). The CDR3 covers 16 residues. J lost 0 bases, V lost 4 bases, and 9 bases had no gene match. CDR3 in amino acids: CSATYVGGSSYNEQFF. DNA for the CDR3: TGCAGTGCTACTTATGTGGGAGGGAGCTCCTACAATGAGCAGTTCTTC.

The chain recombines TRBV7-9 with TRBJ2-1, with 13 bases aligning to TRBD2. The J call could be wrong; TRBJ2-7 is a better fit for the DNA end. This CDR3 spans 15 amino acids. Germline values: CDR1 SEHNR, CDR2 FQNEAQ (reference sequence). CDR3 amino acids: CASSLHGLAGDEQYF. CDR3 DNA sequence: TGTGCCAGCAGCTTACACGGACTAGCGGGAGATGAGCAGTACTTC.

This clonotype was detected only a few times. CDR3 sequence (DNA): TGTGCCAGCAGTTCGGGGACAGGGGGCCCCTATAATTCACCCCTCCACTTT. Its translation is CASSSGTGGPYNSPLHF. V usage is TRBV6-5 and J usage is TRBJ1-6; 12 positions match TRBD1. CDR1 MNHEY and CDR2 SVGAGI come from the germline V gene. The CDR3 has 17 amino acids. V was clipped by 4 bases and J by 2 bases; unmatched bases: 3.

This clonotype was seen a few times. DNA of the CDR3: TGTGCCAGCGACACCCCAGCTAGCGATTTCAGTGAGCAGTACTTC. Encoded protein: CASDTPASDFSEQYF. The V call is TRBV12-3 or TRBV12-4, the J call TRBJ2-5, with D perhaps matching TRBD2 (6 bases). Trimming took 8 bases from V and 11 from J, leaving 27 bases between them. The CDR3 sequence is 15 residues long.

The chain couples TRBV5-1 to TRBJ1-2; D gene unclear. This CDR3 has 13 residues. CDR1 is SGHRS, CDR2 YFSETQ, per germline. V was cut by 4 bases and J by 7 bases, with 14 bases left in between. The CDR3 sequence is CASSIDKSGGYTF. The DNA for the CDR3 is TGCGCCAGCAGCATCGACAAGTCTGGTGGCTACACCTTC.

This clonotype was counted ten times or more. The chain couples TRBV3-1 to TRBJ2-7; D is uncertain. The CDR3 consists of 12 residues. Germline CDR1 LGHDT, CDR2 YNNKEL (reference sequence). With 2 bases removed from V and 7 bases from J, the gap between germline ends came to 9 bases. CDR3 nucleotide sequence: TGTGCCAGCAGCCAACCCTTGGGTGAGCAGTACTTC. Its protein product is CASSQPLGEQYF.

This clonotype was counted many times. The V call is TRBV20-1, the J call TRBJ2-5; D might be TRBD1 or TRBD2, each matching 5 bases. The V gene's germline CDR1 is DFQATT and CDR2 SNEGSKA (reference sequence). CDR3 length: 21 residues. V lost 2 bases and J 2 bases, leaving 33 bases between the germline ends. The CDR3 here is CSARIDRKTPSSLGPQETQYF. DNA for the CDR3: TGCAGTGCTAGAATAGACAGAAAAACCCCCTCTAGCCTTGGACCTCAAGAGACCCAGTACTTC.

The chain combines TRBV25-1 with TRBJ2-1; tentative D call: TRBD2 (5 bases). Germline-derived CDR1 and CDR2 are MGHDK and SYGVNS. V lost 4 bases to trimming and J lost 6 bases, with 13 bases between them. The CDR3 covers 14 residues. CDR3 in amino acids: CASSGVVGGNEQFF. For the CDR3, the DNA is TGTGCCAGCAGTGGAGTAGTTGGAGGCAATGAGCAGTTCTTC.

On this clonotype: This could be a read error, since a much larger clone is one nucleotide away. The chain joins TRBV2 to TRBJ2-3, with D possibly matching TRBD2 (6 bases). Germline values: CDR1 SNHLY, CDR2 FYNNEI. V lost 8 bases and J lost 2, with 14 bases in between. The CDR3 has 14 amino acids. The CDR3 sequence: CASLVLAFTDTQYF. The DNA for the CDR3 is TGTGCCAGCTTGGTACTAGCCTTCACAGATACGCAGTATTTT.

As regards this clonotype: Being one base from a much bigger clone, this may be a read error. This chain connects TRBV18 to TRBJ2-7; no firm D call. This CDR3 comprises 14 residues. Per germline, CDR1 KGHSH and CDR2 LQKENI. The CDR3 reads CARSPLTDSYEQYF. For the CDR3, the DNA is TGTGCCCGCTCACCTCTGACGGACTCCTACGAGCAGTACTTC.

The J gene is TRBJ2-4, the V gene TRBV2; 7 nucleotides align to TRBD1. This CDR3 region has 14 residues. Germline V gene data show CDR1 as SNHLY and CDR2 as FYNNEI. Trimming took 5 bases from V and 5 from J; bases not matched to a gene: 6. CDR3: CASSLQGFENIQYF. CDR3 coding DNA: TGTGCCAGCAGTCTACAGGGGTTCGAAAACATTCAGTACTTC. Full variable domain (missing parts from reference TRBV2 and TRBJ2-4): EPEVTQTPSHQVTQMGQEVILRCVPISNHLYFYWYRQILGQKVEFLVSFYNNEISEKSEIFDDQFSVERPDGSNFTLKIRSTKLEDSAMYFCASSLQGFENIQYFGAGTRLSVL.

This clonotype was detected many times. The chain joins TRBV7-2 to TRBJ2-5; D call uncertain. Trimming cost V 1 base and J 5 bases, with 11 bases left between them. This CDR3 is built from 14 residues. Germline V CDR1 and CDR2: SGHTA, FQGNSA. As DNA, the CDR3 is TGTGCCAGCAGCTTAGGACTGATTAGGGAGACCCAGTACTTC. Translating gives CASSLGLIRETQYF.

The chain couples TRBV7-9 to TRBJ1-1, with 8 bases that match TRBD1. The germline V gene encodes CDR1 SEHNR and CDR2 FQNEAQ (reference sequence). The CDR3 extends over 16 amino acids. The V and J ends lost 6 bases and 6 bases, in that order; junction bases with no gene match: 15. CDR3 nucleotide sequence: TGTGCCAGCAGTCGTCACTTGCCAGGGGGCGGCTCTGAAGCTTTCTTT. This translates into CASSRHLPGGGSEAFF.